Ten or more counts support the clone carrying this T cell receptor beta chain. Its target is not known. Time point noted: sample taken at primary tumor resection. TCRdb re-derived calls from the 5' RACE reads in MiXCR, one entry per CDR3 protein. Of 39,000 or so distinct CDR3 sequences listed, 7.5% are singletons. Germline V gene data show CDR1 as GTSNPN and CDR2 as SVGIG (reference sequence). The CDR3 is made up of 12 amino acids. Trimming removed 1 base from V and 1 base from J, with 5 bases in between. The data were taken from a study of spatial heterogeneity in lung cancer. Study-wide findings and caveats: More often at tumor resection than at routine follow-up, ubiquitous expanded tumor TCRs were detected in the blood.

This chain uses TRBV30 with TRBJ2-7; D remains unclear. The material sequenced was PBMCs, taken at surgery. This receptor was identified in a male donor with early-stage non-small cell lung cancer. The DNA for the CDR3 is TGTGCCTGGAGTGCCGGGTCCTACGAGCAGTACTTC. Its translation: CAWSAGSYEQYF.